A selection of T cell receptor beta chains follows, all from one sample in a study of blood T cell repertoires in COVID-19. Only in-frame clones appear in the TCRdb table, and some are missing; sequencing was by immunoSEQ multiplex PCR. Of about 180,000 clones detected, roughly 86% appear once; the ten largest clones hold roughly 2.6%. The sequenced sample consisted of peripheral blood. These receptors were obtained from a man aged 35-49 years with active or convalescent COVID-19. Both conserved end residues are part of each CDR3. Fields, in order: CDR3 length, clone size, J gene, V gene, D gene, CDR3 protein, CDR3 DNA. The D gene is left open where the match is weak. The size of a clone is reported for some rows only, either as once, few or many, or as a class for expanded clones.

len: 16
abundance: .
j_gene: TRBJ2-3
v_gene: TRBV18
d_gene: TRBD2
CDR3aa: CASSPRLAGHTDTQYF
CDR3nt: TGTGCCAGCTCACCAAGACTAGCGGGGCACACAGATACGCAGTATTTT

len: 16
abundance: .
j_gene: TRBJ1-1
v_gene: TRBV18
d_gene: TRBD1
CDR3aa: CASSPADRVGWAEAFF
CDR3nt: TGTGCCAGCTCACCAGCGGACAGGGTGGGTTGGGCTGAAGCTTTCTTT

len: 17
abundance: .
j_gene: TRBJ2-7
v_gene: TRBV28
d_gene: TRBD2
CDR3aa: CASRTGLAGGPSYEQYF
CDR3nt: TGTGCCAGCAGGACGGGACTAGCGGGGGGCCCCTCCTACGAGCAGTACTTC

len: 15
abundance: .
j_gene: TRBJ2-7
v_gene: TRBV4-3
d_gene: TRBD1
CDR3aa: CASSQDGTGKYEQYF
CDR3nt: TGCGCCAGCAGCCAAGACGGGACAGGAAAATACGAGCAGTACTTC

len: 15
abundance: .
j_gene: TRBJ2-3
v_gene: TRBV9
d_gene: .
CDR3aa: CASSGGKLDTDTQYF
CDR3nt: TGTGCCAGCAGTGGGGGGAAACTGGACACAGATACGCAGTATTTT

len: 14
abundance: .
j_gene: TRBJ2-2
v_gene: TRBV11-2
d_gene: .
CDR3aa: CASSLDTRTGELFF
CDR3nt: TGTGCCAGCAGCTTAGATACCAGGACCGGGGAGCTGTTTTTT

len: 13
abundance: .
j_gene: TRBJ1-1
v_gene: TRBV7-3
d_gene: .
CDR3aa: CASSPNRDTEAFF
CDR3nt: TGTGCCAGCAGCCCTAACAGGGACACTGAAGCTTTCTTT

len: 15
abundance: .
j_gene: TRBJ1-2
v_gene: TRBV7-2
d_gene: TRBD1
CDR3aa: CASSLITGAGYGYTF
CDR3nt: TGTGCCAGCAGCTTAATAACAGGGGCTGGCTATGGCTACACCTTC

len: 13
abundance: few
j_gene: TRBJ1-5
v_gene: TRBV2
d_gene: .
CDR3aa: CASSGEGNQPQHF
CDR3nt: TGTGCCAGCTCCGGGGAAGGCAATCAGCCCCAGCATTTT

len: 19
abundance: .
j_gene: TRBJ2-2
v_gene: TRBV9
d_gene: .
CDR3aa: CASSVVSLTSPGFTGELFF
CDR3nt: TGTGCCAGCAGCGTAGTCTCTTTGACCAGCCCAGGGTTCACCGGGGAGCTGTTTTTT

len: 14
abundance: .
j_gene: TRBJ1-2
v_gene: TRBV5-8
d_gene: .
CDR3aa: CASRHRGLDYGYTF
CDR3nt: TGTGCCAGCAGGCACCGGGGACTGGACTATGGCTACACCTTC

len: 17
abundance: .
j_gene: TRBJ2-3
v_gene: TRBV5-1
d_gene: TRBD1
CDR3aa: CASNFELKDRGTDTQYF
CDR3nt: TGCGCCAGCAATTTTGAACTTAAAGACAGGGGAACAGATACGCAGTATTTT

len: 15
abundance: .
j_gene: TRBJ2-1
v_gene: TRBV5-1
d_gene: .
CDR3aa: CASSPPGIPYNEQFF
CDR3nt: TGCGCCAGCAGCCCTCCAGGGATCCCCTACAATGAGCAGTTCTTC

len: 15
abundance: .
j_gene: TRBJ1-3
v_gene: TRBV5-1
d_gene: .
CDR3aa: CASSPTASSGNTIYF
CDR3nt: TGCGCCAGCAGCCCGACAGCATCCTCTGGAAACACCATATATTTT

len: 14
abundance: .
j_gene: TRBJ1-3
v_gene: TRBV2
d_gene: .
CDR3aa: CASTAQVSGNTIYF
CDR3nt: TGTGCCAGCACGGCACAGGTATCTGGAAACACCATATATTTT

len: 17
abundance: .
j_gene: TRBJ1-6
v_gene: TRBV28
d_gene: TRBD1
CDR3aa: CASSSPGDSNRGSPLHF
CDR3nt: TGTGCCAGCAGTTCCCCCGGGGACAGCAACAGAGGGTCACCCCTCCACTTT

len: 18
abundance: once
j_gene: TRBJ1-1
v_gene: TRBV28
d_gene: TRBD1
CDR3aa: CASRDLGTGVLGGTEAFF
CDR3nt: TGTGCCAGCAGAGACCTCGGGACAGGGGTCCTTGGGGGCACTGAAGCTTTCTTT

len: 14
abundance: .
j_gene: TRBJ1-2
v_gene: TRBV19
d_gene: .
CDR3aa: CASTAGWQHYGYTF
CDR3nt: TGTGCCAGTACCGCAGGGTGGCAGCACTATGGCTACACCTTC

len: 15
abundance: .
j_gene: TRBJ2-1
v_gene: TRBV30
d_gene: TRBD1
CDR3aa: CAWGTGESSYNEQFF
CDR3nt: TGTGCCTGGGGAACAGGGGAAAGCTCCTACAATGAGCAGTTCTTC

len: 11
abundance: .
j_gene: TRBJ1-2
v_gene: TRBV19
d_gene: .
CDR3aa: CASSMSDGYTF
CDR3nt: TGTGCCAGTAGTATGTCGGATGGCTACACCTTC